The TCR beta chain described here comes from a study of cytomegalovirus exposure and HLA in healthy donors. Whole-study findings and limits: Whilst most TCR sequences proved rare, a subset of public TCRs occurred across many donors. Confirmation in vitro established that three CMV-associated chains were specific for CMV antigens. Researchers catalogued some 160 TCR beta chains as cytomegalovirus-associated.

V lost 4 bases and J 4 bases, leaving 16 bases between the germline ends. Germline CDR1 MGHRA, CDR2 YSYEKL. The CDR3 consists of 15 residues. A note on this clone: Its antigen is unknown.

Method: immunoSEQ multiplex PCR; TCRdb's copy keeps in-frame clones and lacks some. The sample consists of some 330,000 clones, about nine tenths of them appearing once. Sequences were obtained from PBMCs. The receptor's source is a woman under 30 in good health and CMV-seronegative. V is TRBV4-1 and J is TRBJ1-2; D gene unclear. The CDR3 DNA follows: TGCGCCAGCAGCCCGCGACTAACAGTGTCCTATGGCTACACCTTC. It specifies CASSPRLTVSYGYTF.